These 2 T cell receptor beta chains share one sample of origin, sequenced in a study of T cells in localized non-small cell lung cancer. This table comes from immunoSEQ multiplex PCR, and its TCRdb copy is limited to in-frame clones, with some not included. The data show fewer than 60,000 clones, approximately 80% seen once. The specimen comprised peripheral blood, sampled before any cancer treatment. The receptors derive from a female donor at least 60 years old with stage II squamous cell lung carcinoma.

V is TRBV7-6 and J is TRBJ1-5; maybe TRBD1 (5 bases). V was trimmed by 0 bases and J by 3 bases, leaving 12 bases between them. This CDR3 is built from 16 residues. Germline CDR1 reads SGHVS; CDR2 reads FNYEAQ. CDR3 residues: CASSLAGDGLNQPQHF. As DNA, the CDR3 is TGTGCCAGCAGCTTAGCTGGGGACGGTCTCAATCAGCCCCAGCATTTT.

The rearrangement links TRBV18 to TRBJ2-1; 8 bases match TRBD1. CDR1 and CDR2 from the germline V gene are KGHSH and LQKENI. This CDR3 has 15 residues. J gave up 6 bases and V 3 bases, and 7 bases lay outside the gene matches. CDR3 residues: CASSPTQGVVNEQFF. CDR3 coding DNA: TGTGCCAGCTCACCGACACAGGGGGTAGTCAATGAGCAGTTCTTC.